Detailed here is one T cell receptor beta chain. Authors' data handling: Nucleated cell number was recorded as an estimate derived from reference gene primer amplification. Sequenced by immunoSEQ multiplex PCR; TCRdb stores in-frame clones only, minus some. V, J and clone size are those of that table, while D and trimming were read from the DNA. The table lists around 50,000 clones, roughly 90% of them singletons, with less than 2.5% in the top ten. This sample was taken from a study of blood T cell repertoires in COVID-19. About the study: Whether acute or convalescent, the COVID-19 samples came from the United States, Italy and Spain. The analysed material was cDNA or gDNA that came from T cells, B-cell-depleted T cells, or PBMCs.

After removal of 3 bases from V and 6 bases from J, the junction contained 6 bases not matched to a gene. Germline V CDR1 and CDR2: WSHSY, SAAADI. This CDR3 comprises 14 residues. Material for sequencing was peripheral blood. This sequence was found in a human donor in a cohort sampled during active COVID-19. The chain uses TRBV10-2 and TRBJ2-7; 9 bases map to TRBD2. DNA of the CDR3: TGCGCCAGCAGTGAAGGCGGGGGGGCTCGCGAGCAGTACTTC. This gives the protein CASSEGGGAREQYF.